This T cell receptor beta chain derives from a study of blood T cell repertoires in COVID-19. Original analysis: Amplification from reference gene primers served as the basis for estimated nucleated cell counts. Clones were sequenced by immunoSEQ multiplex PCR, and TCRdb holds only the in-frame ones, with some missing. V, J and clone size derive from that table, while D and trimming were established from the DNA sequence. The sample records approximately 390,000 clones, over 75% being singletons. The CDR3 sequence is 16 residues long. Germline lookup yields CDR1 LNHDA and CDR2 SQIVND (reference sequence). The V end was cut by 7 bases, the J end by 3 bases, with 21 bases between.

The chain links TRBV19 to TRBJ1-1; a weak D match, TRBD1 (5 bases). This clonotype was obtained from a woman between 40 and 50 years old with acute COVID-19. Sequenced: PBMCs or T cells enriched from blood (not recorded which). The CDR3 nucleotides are TGTGCCAGTACGAAATCCAGGGACTATAGCGACACTGAAGCTTTCTTT. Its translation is CASTKSRDYSDTEAFF.